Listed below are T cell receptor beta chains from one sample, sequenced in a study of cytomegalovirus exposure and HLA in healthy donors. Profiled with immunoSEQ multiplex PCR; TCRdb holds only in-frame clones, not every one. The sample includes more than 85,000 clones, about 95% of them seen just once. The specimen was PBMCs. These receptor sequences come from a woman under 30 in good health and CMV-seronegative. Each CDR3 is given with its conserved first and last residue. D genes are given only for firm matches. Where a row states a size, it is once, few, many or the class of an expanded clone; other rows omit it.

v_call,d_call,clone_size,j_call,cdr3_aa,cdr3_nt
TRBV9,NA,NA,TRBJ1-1,CASSVGQLNTEAFF,TGTGCCAGCAGCGTAGGACAGCTAAACACTGAAGCTTTCTTT
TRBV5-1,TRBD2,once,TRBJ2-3,CASGTSGGTDTQYF,TGCGCCAGTGGGACTAGCGGGGGCACAGATACGCAGTATTTT
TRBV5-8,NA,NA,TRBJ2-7,CASSLTPGIYEQYF,TGTGCCAGCAGCCTGACACCGGGGATCTACGAGCAGTACTTC
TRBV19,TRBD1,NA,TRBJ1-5,CASRIGDSSNQPQHF,TGTGCCAGTCGAATCGGGGACAGCAGCAATCAGCCCCAGCATTTT
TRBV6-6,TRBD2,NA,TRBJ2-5,CASSETSGDFQETQYF,TGTGCCAGCAGCGAGACTAGCGGGGATTTTCAAGAGACCCAGTACTTC
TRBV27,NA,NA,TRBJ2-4,CASSPPAGDIQYF,TGTGCCAGCAGTCCCCCAGCAGGGGACATTCAGTACTTC
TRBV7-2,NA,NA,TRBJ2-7,CASSLGTKSSYEQYF,TGTGCCAGCAGCTTAGGGACTAAAAGCTCCTACGAGCAGTACTTC
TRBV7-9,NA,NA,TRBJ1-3,CASSLVLTAGNTIYF,TGTGCCAGCAGCTTAGTGTTAACAGCTGGAAACACCATATATTTT
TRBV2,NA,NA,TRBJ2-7,CASIDGQGIDEQYF,TGTGCCAGCATCGATGGGCAGGGGATTGACGAGCAGTACTTC
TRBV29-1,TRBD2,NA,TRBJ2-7,CSVATSGRSDEQYF,TGCAGCGTTGCAACTAGCGGGAGGTCGGACGAGCAGTACTTC
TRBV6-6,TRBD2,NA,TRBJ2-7,CASTRLAGGYEQYF,TGTGCCAGCACGCGACTAGCGGGAGGCTACGAGCAGTACTTC
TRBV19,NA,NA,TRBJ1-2,CASSIGTAYGYTF,TGTGCCAGTAGTATCGGTACAGCATATGGCTACACCTTC
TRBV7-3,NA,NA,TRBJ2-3,CASSLGGEVADTQYF,TGTGCCAGCAGCCTCGGGGGTGAGGTGGCAGATACGCAGTATTTT
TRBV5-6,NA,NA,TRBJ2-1,CASSFGTEQFF,TGTGCCAGCAGCTTTGGGACAGAGCAGTTCTTC
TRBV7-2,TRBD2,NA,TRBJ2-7,CASSRLAGGLYEQYF,TGTGCCAGCAGCCGTTTAGCGGGAGGGCTTTACGAGCAGTACTTC
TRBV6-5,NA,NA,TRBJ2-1,CASRSGGNEQFF,TGTGCCAGCCGGTCCGGAGGGAATGAGCAGTTCTTC